The source of this TCR beta chain is a study of OX40 agonist ivuxolimab in advanced cancers. The wider study: Eligibility admitted prior anti-PD-1, anti-PD-L1 or anti-CTLA-4 therapy; about 42% had some.

Germline assignment: CDR1 SGHRS and CDR2 YFSETQ. V shed 4 bases and J 3 bases; nucleotides not matched to a gene: 2. The CDR3 totals 15 residues. Sequencing used immunoSEQ multiplex PCR; TCRdb keeps in-frame clones, though not all of them. The table records 60,000 to 80,000 clones, 90% to 95% of them present only once. This TCR was recovered from an adult with an advanced solid tumor such as melanoma, head and neck, liver or kidney cancer. The sample here was CD4+ or CD8+ T cells sorted from blood, taken in a trial of the OX40 agonist ivuxolimab. This chain links TRBV5-1 with TRBJ2-1; the match to TRBD2 covers 12 bases. The DNA of the CDR3 is TGCGCCAGCAGCGAGGGACTAGCGGGCTACAATGAGCAGTTCTTC. Its translation: CASSEGLAGYNEQFF.